The rows below give T cell receptor beta chains drawn from one sample of a study of response to subunit inactivated influenza vaccine. TCRdb re-called the RT-PCR reads through MiXCR, storing one row per CDR3 protein. The repertoire consists of about 540,000 distinct CDR3 sequences, with less than 25% occurring once and the leading ten covering about 3%. These data also featured in a second study, about T cells expressing NK-cell markers.

The sample consisted of CD4+ T cells sorted from PBMCs, taken roughly 12 days after vaccination. These receptors were taken from a man over 45 who received an inactivated influenza vaccine. Each CDR3 is given without its conserved first and last residue.

j_call: TRBJ2-7; v_call: TRBV28; cdr3_aa: ATPRQGPSYEQY
j_call: TRBJ2-3; v_call: TRBV4-3; cdr3_aa: ASSQGSLGKDTQY
j_call: TRBJ2-1; v_call: TRBV7-2; cdr3_aa: ASSLVLGSRNNEQF
j_call: TRBJ2-1; v_call: TRBV6-2/TRBV6-3; cdr3_aa: ASSSLLAEAYNEQF
j_call: TRBJ2-4; v_call: TRBV5-1; cdr3_aa: ASSTGTSGSVNIQY
j_call: TRBJ2-3; v_call: TRBV6-2/TRBV6-3; cdr3_aa: ASSPLGLAGAPDTQY
j_call: TRBJ1-6; v_call: TRBV9; cdr3_aa: ASSVGGANSPLH
j_call: TRBJ1-6; v_call: TRBV20-1; cdr3_aa: SAQGQGIYSPLH
j_call: TRBJ2-7; v_call: TRBV18; cdr3_aa: ASSHESGQGIRYEQY
j_call: TRBJ2-3; v_call: TRBV11-2; cdr3_aa: ASSLRKSGGLGGKDTQY
j_call: TRBJ2-1; v_call: TRBV5-1; cdr3_aa: ASSPGRRSSYNEQF
j_call: TRBJ1-6; v_call: TRBV5-1; cdr3_aa: ASSPTESSPLH
j_call: TRBJ2-3; v_call: TRBV4-3; cdr3_aa: ASSRQRLAGPTDTQY
j_call: TRBJ2-2; v_call: TRBV5-1; cdr3_aa: ASSLVPTGNTGELF
j_call: TRBJ2-2; v_call: TRBV7-9; cdr3_aa: ASSQGLDSTWTGELF
j_call: TRBJ2-1; v_call: TRBV20-1; cdr3_aa: SARDLRGRGPGAYNEQF
j_call: TRBJ1-5; v_call: TRBV20-1; cdr3_aa: SARSWGRVYQPQH
j_call: TRBJ2-7; v_call: TRBV7-2; cdr3_aa: ASSPLGVYYEQY
j_call: TRBJ2-3; v_call: TRBV5-8; cdr3_aa: ASSRGTETSTDTQY
j_call: TRBJ1-2; v_call: TRBV5-5; cdr3_aa: ASSLAQTGGYGYT
j_call: TRBJ1-3; v_call: TRBV12-3/TRBV12-4; cdr3_aa: ASSLLEIWGNSGNTIY
j_call: TRBJ2-3; v_call: TRBV25-1; cdr3_aa: ASRPSGYTDTQY
j_call: TRBJ1-5; v_call: TRBV2; cdr3_aa: ASSEARGRNQPQH